This T cell receptor beta chain derives from a study of blood T cell repertoires in COVID-19 (dated by TCRdb to 2020 to 2022). Describing the broader study: Collaborator samples came from the United States, Italy and Spain and covered acute and convalescent phases of COVID-19. The prospective study material was composed of cDNA or gDNA derived from T cells, B-cell-depleted T cells, or PBMCs. Subjects who had been exposed to COVID-19, were actively infected with it, or had recovered from it provided the deeply sampled blood TCRbeta repertoires that made up the dataset. The repertoires were released in a freely available public database meant as a resource for research on the immune response to SARS-CoV-2. The samples were drawn from two sources: the first 160 participants of the ongoing ImmuneRACE study, and about 1,300 subjects contributed by 6 global collaborators. The sample metadata nearly always contained a de-identified subject ID, COVID-19 status, age in years and sex. Where available, HLA class I and class II types were obtained from metadata supplied by the sample provider rather than from assay-based typing.

From the cysteine through the phenylalanine, the CDR3 covers 15 amino acids. The CDR3 DNA has 45 bases and is translated from base 1. From the germline V gene, CDR1 is MNHNS and CDR2 is SASEGT. Compared with germline, V lacks 3 bases and J lacks 4 bases; bases without a gene match: 2. The immunoSEQ Assay, a bias-controlled multiplex PCR, was used to amplify TCRbeta CDR3 regions from genomic DNA. The authors' pipeline ran thus. The number of nucleated cells in each sample was estimated by amplification of reference gene primers within the assay. To quantify the absolute abundance of each unique TCRbeta CDR3 rearrangement, sequence reads were collapsed and filtered. For each sample, productive Simpson clonality was calculated by taking the square root of Simpson's diversity index across productive rearrangements. TCRdb provides this immuneACCESS table in a form limited to in-frame rearrangements. Some clones are lacking; in checked studies, under half of them reflect an unresolved V gene, and why the rest are absent is not known. The V and J calls and clone size are taken from that table; D and trimming were inferred from the DNA. The sample has around 63,000 clones on record, about 80% of them singletons. The biggest ten clones account for roughly a third of the sample.

Results the study describes overall, beyond this receptor: The amount of clinical and demographic metadata varied by source and participant and was provided uncurated.

This clone was observed a few times. What this receptor recognizes is not known. No base-level quality is on record; no much larger clone is a single base apart. The collaborating institutions used their own protocols to collect whole blood in K2EDTA tubes. For TCRbeta analysis, collaborator samples were shipped as frozen whole blood, as isolated PBMCs, or as DNA extracted from either sample type. The source is a human donor in a cohort sampled during active COVID-19. This chain is built from TRBV6-1 and TRBJ2-5; 13 central nucleotides agree with TRBD2. The specimen sequenced was peripheral blood. Here the CDR3 is given as CASSDTSGRGETQYF. The DNA is TGTGCCAGCAGTGATACTAGCGGGAGGGGAGAGACCCAGTACTTC.